The clone carrying this T cell receptor (beta chain) was picked up a small number of times. J gave up 3 bases and V 1 base, and 27 bases lay outside the gene matches. Germline V gene lookup returns CDR1 LNHNV and CDR2 YYDKDF (reference sequence). CDR3 length equals 23 residues. This sample was taken from a study of blood T cell repertoires in COVID-19. As for the study in general: Nucleic acid was either cDNA or gDNA, and it came from T cells, B-cell-depleted T cells, or PBMCs.

In the authors' workflow: Counts of nucleated cells, estimated from reference gene primer amplification, were obtained. Sequencing used immunoSEQ multiplex PCR; TCRdb keeps in-frame clones, though not all of them. V, J and clone size derive from that table, while D and trimming were established from the DNA sequence. There are roughly 3,500 clones in the sample; around 75% occur only once, and over 40% lies in the top ten. The source of this sequence is a human donor in a cohort sampled during active COVID-19. V usage is TRBV15 and J usage is TRBJ2-1; 7 positions match TRBD2. Sequencing input: peripheral blood. This chain's CDR3 is CATSRGKGLMVPSGKTYYNEQFF. DNA of the CDR3: TGTGCCACCAGCAGAGGGAAAGGGTTGATGGTGCCTAGCGGAAAGACGTACTACAATGAGCAGTTCTTC.